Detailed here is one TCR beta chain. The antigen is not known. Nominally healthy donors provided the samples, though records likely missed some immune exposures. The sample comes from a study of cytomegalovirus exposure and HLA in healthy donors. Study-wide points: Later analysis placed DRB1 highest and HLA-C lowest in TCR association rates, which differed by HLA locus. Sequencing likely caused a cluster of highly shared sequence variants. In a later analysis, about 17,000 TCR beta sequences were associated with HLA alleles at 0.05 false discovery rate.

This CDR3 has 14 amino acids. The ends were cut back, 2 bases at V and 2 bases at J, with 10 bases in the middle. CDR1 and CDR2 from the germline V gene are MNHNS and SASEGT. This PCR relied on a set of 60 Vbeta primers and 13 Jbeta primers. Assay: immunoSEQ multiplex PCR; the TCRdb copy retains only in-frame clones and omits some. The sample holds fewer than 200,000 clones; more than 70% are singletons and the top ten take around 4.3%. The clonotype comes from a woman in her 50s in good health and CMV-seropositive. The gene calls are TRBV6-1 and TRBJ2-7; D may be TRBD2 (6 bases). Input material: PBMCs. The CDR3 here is CASSEIWGAYEQYF. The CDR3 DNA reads TGTGCCAGCAGTGAAATTTGGGGGGCCTACGAGCAGTACTTC.